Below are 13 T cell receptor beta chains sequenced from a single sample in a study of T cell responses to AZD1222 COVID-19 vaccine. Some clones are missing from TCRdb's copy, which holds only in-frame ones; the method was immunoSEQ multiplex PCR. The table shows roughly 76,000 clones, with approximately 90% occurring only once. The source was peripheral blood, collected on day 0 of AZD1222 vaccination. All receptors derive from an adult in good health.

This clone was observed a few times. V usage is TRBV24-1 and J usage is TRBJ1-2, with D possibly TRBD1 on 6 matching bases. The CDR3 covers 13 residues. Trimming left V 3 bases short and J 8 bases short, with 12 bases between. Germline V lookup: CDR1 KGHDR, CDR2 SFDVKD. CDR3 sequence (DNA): TGTGCCACCAGTGATACCCAGGGGCGAGGCTACACCTTC. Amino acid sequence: CATSDTQGRGYTF.

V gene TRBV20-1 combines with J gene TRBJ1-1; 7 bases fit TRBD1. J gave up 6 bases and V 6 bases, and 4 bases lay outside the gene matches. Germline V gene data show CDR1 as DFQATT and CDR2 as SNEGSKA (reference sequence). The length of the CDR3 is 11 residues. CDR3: CSAPTGPEAFF. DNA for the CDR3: TGCAGTGCACCGACAGGGCCTGAAGCTTTCTTT.

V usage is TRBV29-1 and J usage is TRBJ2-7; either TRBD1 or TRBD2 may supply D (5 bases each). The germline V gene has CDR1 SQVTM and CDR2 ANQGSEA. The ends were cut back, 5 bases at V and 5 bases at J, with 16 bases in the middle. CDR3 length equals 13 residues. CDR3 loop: CSVIRGVRNEQYF. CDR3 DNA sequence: TGCAGCGTTATAAGGGGAGTCAGGAACGAGCAGTACTTC.

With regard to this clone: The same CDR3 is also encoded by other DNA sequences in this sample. CDR3 nucleotide sequence: TGTGCCAGCAGTAGGGACACTAGCAATCAGCCCCAGCATTTT. Encoded protein: CASSRDTSNQPQHF. V and J are TRBV6-5 and TRBJ1-5, with D maybe TRBD1 (6 bases). The V end was cut by 5 bases, the J end by 0 bases, with 8 bases between. Looked up from germline, CDR1 is MNHEY and CDR2 is SVGAGI. The CDR3 is 14 amino acids.

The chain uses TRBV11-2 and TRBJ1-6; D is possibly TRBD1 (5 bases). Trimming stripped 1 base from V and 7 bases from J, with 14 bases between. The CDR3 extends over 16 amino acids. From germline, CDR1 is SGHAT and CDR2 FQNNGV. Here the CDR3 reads CASSLVRAGRNSPLHF. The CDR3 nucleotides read TGTGCCAGCAGCTTAGTTAGAGCAGGGCGGAATTCACCCCTCCACTTT.

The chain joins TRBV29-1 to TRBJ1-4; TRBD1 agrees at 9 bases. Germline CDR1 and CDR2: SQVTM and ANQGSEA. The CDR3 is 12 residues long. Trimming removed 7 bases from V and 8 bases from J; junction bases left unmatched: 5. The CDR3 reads CSGTGEEEKLFF. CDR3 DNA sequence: TGCAGCGGGACAGGGGAGGAAGAAAAACTGTTTTTT. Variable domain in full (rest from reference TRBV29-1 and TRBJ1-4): SAVISQKPSRDICQRGTSLTIQCQVDSQVTMMFWYRQQPGQSLTLIATANQGSEATYESGFVIDKFPISRPNLTFSTLTVSNMSPEDSSIYLCSGTGEEEKLFFGSGTQLSVL.

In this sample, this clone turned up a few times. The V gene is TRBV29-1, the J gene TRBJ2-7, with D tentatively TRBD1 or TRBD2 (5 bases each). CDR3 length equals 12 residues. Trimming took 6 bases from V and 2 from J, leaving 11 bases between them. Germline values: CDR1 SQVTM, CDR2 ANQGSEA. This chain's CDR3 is CSVRDGTYEQYF. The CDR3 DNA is TGCAGCGTCCGGGACGGTACCTACGAGCAGTACTTC.

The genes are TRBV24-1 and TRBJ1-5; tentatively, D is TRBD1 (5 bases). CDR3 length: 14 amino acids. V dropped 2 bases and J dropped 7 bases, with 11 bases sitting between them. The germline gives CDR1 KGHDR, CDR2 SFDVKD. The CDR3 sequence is CATSDSRVRQPQHF. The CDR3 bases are TGTGCCACCAGTGATTCCAGGGTCCGCCAGCCCCAGCATTTT.

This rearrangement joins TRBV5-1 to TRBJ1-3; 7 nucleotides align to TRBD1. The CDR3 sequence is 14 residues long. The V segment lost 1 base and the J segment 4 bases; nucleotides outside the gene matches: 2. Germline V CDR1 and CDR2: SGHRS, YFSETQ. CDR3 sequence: CASSLTGVGNTIYF. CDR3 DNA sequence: TGCGCCAGCAGCTTGACAGGGGTCGGAAACACCATATATTTT.

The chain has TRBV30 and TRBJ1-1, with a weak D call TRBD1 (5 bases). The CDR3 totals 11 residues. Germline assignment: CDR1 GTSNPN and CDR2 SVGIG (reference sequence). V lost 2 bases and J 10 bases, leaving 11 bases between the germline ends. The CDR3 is CAWSQGRGAFF. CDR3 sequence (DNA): TGTGCCTGGAGTCAGGGACGTGGAGCTTTCTTT.

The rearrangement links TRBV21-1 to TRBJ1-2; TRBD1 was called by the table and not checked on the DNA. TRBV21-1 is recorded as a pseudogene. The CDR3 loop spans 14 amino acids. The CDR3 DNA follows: TGTGCCAGCAGCAATTCCCCAGGGTTCTATGGCTACACCTTC. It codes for CASSNSPGFYGYTF.

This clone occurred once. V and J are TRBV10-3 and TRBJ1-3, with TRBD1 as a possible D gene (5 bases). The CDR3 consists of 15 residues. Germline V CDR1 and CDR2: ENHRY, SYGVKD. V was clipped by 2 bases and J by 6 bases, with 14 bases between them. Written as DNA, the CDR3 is TGTGCCATCAGTGAGGCAGGGCGTTCTCTAAACACCATATATTTT. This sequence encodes CAISEAGRSLNTIYF.

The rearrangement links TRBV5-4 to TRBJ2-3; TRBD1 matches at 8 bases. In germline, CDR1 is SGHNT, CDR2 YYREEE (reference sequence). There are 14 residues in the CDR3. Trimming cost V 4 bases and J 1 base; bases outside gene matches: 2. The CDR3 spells CASSPGQGTDTQYF. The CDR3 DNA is TGTGCCAGCAGCCCGGGACAGGGCACAGATACGCAGTATTTT.